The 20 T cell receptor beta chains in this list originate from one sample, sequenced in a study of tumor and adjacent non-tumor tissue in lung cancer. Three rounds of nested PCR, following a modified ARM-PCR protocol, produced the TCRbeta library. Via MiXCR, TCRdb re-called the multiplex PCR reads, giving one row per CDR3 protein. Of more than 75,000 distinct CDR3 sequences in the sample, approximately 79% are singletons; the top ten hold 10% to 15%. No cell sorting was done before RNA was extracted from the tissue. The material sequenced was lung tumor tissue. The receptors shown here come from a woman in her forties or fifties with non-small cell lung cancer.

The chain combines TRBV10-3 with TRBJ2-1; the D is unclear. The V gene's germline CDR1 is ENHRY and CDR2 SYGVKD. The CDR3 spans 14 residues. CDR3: CIIGESGEDNEQFF. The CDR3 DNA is TGTATCATCGGTGAGTCTGGGGAAGACAATGAGCAGTTCTTC.

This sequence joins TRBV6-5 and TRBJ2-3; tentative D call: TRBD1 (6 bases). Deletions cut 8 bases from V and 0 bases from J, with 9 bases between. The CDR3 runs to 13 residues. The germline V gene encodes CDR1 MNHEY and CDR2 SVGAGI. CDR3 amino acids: CASHRVSTDTQYF. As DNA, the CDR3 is TGTGCCAGCCACAGGGTTAGCACAGATACGCAGTATTTT.

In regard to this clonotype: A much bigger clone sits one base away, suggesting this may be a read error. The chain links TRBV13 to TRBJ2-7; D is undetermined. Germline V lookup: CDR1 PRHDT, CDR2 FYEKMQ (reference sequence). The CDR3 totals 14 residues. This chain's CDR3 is CAGSLRPTNYEQYF. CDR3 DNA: TGTGCCGGCAGCCTAAGACCCACCAACTACGAGCAGTACTTC.

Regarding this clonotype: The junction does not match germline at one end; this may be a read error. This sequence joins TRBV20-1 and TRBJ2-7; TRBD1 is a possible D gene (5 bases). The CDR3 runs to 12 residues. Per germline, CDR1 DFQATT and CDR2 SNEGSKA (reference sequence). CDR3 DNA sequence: TGCAGTGCTAACAGGAATGCGAACGAACAGTACTTC. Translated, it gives CSANRNANEQYF.

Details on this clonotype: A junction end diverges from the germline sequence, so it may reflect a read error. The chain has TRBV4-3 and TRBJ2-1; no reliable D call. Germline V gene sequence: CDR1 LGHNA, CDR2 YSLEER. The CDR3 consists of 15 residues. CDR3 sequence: CASSQDMGLYPEHFF. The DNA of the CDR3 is TGCGCCAGCAGCCAAGATATGGGTTTATATCCGGAGCATTTCTTC.

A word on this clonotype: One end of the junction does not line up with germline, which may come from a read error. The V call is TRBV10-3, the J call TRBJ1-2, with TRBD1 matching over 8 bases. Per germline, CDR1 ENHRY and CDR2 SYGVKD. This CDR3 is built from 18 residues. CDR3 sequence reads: CAISESVHLGTGEYGYTF. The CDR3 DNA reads TGTGCTATCAGTGAGTCGGTACACTTGGGGACAGGTGAATATGGCTACACCTTC.

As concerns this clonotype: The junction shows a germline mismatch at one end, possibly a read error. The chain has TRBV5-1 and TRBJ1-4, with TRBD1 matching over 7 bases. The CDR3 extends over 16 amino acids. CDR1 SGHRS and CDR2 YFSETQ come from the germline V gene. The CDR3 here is CASTRSGTATNEKLLF. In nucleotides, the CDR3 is TGCGCCAGCACCAGGAGCGGGACAGCAACTAATGAAAAACTGTTATTT.

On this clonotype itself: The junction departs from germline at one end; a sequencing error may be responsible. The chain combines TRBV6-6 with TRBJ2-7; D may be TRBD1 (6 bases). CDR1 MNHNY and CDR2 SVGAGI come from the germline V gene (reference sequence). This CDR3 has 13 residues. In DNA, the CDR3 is TGTGACAGCAGTTACGGGACACTTTACGAGCAGTACTTC. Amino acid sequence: CDSSYGTLYEQYF.

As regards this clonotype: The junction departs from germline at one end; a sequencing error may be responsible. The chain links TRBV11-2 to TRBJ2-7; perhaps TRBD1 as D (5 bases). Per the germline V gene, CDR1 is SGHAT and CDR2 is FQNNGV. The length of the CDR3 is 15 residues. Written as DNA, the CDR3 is TGTGCCAGCAGCCTGGGCAGGGATTTCTACTATGAGCAGAACTTC. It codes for CASSLGRDFYYEQNF.

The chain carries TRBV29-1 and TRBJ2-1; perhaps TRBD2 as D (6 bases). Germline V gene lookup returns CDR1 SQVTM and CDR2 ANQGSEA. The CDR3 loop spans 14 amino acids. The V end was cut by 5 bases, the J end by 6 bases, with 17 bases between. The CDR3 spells CSVSRGTGRNEQFF. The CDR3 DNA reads TGCAGCGTTTCTCGCGGGACCGGACGCAATGAGCAGTTCTTC.

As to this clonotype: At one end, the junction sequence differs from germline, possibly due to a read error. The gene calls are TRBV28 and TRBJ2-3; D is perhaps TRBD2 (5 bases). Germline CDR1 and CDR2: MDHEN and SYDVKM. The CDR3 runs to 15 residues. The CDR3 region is CASGPPSGITNTQYF. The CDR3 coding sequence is TGTGCCAGTGGTCCTCCTTCCGGGATCACAAATACGCAGTATTTT.

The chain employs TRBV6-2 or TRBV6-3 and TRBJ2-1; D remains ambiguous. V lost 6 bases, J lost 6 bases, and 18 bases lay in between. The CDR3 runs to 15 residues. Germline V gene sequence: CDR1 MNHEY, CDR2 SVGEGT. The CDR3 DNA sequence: TGTGCCAGCAGACGTCCGGAATTCCCATCCAATGAGCAGTTCTTC. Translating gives CASRRPEFPSNEQFF.

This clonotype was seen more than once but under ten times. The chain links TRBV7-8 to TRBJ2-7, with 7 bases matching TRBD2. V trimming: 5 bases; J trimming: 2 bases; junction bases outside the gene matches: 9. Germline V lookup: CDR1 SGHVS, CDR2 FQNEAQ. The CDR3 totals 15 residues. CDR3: CASSRGASGTYEQYF. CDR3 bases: TGTGCCAGCAGCCGTGGGGCTAGCGGAACCTACGAGCAGTACTTC.

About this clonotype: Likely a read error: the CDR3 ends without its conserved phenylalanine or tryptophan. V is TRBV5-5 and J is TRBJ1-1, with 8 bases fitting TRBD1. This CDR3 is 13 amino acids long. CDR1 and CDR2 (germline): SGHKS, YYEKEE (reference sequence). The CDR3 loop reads CASSFQGATEAFI. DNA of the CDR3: TGTGCCAGTAGCTTTCAGGGGGCGACTGAAGCTTTCATT.

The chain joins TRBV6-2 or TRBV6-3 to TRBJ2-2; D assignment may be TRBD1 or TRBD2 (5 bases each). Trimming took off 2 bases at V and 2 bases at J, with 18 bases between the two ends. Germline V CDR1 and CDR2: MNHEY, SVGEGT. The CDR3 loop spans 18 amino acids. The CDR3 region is CASSYGASKAANTGELFF. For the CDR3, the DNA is TGTGCCAGCAGTTACGGGGCTAGTAAAGCGGCTAACACCGGGGAGCTGTTTTTT.

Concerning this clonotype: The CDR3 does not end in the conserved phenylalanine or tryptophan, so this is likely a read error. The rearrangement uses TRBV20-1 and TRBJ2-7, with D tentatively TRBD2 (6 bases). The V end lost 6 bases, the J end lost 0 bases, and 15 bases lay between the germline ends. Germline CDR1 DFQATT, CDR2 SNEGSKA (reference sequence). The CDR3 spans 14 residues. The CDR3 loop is CSATLARSSYEQYI. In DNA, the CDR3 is TGCAGTGCCACCCTAGCGAGGAGCTCCTACGAGCAGTACATC.

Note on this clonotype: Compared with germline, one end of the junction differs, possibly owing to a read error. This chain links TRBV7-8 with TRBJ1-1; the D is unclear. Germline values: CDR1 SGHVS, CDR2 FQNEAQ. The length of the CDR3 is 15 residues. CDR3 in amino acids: CASSSETLMNTVAFF. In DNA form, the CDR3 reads TGTGCCAGTAGCTCCGAAACACTCATGAACACTGTAGCTTTCTTT.

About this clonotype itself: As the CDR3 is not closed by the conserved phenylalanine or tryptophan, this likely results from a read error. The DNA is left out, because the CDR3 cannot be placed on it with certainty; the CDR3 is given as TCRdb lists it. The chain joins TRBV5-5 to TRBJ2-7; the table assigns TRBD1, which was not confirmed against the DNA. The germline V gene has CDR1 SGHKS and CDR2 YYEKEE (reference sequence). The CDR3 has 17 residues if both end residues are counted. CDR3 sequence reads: CASRLAPGEVVTYEQYS.

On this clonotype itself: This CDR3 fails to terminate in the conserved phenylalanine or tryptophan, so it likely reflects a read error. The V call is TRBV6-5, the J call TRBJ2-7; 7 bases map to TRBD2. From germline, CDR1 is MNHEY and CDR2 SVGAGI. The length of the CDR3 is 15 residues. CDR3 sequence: CAISYSAGVTYEQYS. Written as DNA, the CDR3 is TGTGCCATCAGTTACTCGGCGGGAGTTACCTACGAGCAGTACTCC.

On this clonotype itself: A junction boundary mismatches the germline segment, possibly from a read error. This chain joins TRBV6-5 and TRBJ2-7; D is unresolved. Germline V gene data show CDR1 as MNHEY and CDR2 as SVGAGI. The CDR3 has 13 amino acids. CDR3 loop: CATHGFRTIEHYF. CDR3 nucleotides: TGTGCCACCCATGGATTTAGAACAATCGAGCATTACTTC.